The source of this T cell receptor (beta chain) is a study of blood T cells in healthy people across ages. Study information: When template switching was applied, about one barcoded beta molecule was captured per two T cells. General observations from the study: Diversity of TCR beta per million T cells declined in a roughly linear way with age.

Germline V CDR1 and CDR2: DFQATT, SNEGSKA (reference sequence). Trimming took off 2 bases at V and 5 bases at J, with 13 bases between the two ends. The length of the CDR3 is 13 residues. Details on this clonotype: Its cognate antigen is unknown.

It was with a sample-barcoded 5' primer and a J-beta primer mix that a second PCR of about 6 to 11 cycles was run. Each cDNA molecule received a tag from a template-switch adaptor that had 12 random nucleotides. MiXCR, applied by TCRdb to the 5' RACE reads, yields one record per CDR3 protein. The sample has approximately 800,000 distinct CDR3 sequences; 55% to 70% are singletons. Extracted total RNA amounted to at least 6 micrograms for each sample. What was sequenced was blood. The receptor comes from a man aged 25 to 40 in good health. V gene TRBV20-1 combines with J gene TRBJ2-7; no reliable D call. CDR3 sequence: CSARPPMENEQYF. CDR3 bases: TGCAGTGCTAGACCCCCGATGGAGAACGAGCAGTACTTC.